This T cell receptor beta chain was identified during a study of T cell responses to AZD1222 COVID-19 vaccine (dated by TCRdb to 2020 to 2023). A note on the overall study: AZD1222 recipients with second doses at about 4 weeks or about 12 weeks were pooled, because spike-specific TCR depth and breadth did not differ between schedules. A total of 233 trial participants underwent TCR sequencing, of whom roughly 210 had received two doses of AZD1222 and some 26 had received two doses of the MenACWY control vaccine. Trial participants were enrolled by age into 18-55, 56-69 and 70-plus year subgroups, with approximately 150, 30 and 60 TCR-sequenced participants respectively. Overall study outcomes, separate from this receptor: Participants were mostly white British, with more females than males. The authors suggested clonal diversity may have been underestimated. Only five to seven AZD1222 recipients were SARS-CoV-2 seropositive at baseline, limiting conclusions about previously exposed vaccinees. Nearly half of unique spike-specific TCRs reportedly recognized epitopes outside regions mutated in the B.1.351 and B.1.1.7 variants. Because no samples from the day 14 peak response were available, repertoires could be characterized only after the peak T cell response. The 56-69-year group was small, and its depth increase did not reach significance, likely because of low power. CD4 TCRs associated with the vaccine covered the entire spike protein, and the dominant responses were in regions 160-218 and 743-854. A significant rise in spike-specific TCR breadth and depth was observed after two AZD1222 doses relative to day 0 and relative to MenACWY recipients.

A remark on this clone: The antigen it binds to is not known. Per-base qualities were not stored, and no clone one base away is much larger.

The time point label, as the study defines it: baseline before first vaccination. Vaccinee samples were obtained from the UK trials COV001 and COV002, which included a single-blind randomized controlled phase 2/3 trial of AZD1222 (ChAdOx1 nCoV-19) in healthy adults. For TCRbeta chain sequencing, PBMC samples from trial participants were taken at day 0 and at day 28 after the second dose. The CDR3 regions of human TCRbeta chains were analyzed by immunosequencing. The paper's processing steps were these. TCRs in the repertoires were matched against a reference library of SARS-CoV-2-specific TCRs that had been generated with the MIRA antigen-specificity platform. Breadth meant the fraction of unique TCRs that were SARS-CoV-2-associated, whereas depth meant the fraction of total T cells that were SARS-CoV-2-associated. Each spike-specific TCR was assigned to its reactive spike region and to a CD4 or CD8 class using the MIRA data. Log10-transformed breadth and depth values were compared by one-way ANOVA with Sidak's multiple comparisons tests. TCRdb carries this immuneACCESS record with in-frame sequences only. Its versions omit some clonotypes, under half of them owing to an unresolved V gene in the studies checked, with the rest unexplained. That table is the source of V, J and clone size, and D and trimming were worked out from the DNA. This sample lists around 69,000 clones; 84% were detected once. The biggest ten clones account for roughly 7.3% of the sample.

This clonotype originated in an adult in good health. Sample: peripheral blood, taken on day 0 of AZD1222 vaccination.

The nucleotide sequence reads as follows: TGTGCCAGCAGTTCCCCTTTTACGGGGTACAATACGCAGTATTTT. Its amino acids are CASSSPFTGYNTQYF. The V and J genes are TRBV27 and TRBJ2-3, with TRBD2 perhaps the D gene, on 5 matching bases. Trimming takes 4 bases from V and 7 bases from J, and the germline ends sit 18 bases apart. Its CDR3 holds 15 amino acids, cysteine through phenylalanine. The only DNA kept is the CDR3, 45 bases in frame from the first base. From a lookup of the germline V gene (reference sequence), CDR1 and CDR2 are MNHEY and SMNVEV.